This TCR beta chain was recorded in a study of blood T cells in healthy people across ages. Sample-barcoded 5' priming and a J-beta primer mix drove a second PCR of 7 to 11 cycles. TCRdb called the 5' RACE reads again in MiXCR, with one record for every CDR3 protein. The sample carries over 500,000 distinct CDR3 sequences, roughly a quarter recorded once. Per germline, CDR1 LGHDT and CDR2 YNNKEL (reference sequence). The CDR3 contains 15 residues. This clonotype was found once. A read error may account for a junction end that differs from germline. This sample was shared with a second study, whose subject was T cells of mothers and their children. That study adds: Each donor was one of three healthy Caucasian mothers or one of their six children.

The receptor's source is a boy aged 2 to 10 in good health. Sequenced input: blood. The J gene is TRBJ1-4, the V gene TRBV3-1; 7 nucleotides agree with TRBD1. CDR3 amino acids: CAGSPLTGQGEKLFF. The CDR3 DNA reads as TGTGCCGGCAGCCCCCTGACAGGGCAGGGTGAAAAACTGTTTTTT.